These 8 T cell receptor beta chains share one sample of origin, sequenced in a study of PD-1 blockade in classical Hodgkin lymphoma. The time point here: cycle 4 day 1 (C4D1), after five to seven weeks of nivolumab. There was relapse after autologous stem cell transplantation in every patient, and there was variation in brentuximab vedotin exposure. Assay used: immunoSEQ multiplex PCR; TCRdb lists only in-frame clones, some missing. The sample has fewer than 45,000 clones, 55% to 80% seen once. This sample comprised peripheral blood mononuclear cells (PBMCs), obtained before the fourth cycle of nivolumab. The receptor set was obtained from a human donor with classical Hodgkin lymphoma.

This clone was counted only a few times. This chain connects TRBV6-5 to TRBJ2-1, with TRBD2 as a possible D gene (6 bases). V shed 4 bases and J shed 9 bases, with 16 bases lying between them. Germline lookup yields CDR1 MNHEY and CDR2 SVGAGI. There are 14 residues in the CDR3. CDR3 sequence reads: CASSWSDRGGEQFF. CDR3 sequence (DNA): TGTGCCAGCAGTTGGTCAGATCGGGGAGGTGAGCAGTTCTTC.

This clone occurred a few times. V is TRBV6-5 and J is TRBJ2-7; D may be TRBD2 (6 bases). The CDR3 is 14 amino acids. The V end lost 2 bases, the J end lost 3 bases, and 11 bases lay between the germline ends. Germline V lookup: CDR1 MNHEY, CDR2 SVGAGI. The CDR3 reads CASSYAGTLYEQYF. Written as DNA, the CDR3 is TGTGCCAGCAGTTACGCCGGGACTCTCTACGAGCAGTACTTC.

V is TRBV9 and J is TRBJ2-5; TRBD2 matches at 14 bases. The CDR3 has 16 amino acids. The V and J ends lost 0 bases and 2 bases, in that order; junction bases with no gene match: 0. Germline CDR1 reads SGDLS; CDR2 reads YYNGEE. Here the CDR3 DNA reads TGTGCCAGCAGCGTAGGGACTAGCGGGGGGCAAGAGACCCAGTACTTC. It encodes CASSVGTSGGQETQYF. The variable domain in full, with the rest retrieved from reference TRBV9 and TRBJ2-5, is DSGVTQTPKHLITATGQRVTLRCSPRSGDLSVYWYQQSLDQGLQFLIQYYNGEERAKGNILERFSAQQFPDLHSELNLSSLELGDSALYFCASSVGTSGGQETQYFGPGTRLLVL.

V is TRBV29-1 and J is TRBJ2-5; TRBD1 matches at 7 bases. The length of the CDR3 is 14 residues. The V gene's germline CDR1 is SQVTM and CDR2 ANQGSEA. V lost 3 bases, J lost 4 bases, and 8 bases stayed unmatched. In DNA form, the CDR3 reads TGCAGCGTTGACCGGACAGGTGGCTTAGAGACCCAGTACTTC. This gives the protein CSVDRTGGLETQYF.

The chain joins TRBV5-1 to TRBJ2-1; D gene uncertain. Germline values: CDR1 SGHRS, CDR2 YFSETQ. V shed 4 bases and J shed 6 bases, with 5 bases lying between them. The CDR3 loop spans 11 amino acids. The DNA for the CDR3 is TGCGCCAGCAGCACCCGCAATGAGCAGTTCTTC. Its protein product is CASSTRNEQFF.

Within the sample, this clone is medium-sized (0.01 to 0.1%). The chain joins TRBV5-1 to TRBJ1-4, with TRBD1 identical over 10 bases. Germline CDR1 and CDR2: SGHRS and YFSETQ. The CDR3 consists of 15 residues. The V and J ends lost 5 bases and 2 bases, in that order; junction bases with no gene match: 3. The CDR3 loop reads CASRTGGETNEKLFF. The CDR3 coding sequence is TGCGCCAGCAGGACAGGGGGCGAGACTAATGAAAAACTGTTTTTT.

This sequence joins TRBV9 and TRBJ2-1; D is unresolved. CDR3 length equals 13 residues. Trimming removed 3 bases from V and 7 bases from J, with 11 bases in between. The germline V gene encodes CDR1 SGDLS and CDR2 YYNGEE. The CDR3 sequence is CASSALFWNEQFF. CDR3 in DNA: TGTGCCAGCAGCGCCCTCTTCTGGAATGAGCAGTTCTTC.

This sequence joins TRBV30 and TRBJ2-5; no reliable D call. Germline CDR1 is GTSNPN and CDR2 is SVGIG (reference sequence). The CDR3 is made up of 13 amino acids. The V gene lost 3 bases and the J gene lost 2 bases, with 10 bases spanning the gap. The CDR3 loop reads CAWSLQPQETQYF. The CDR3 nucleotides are TGTGCCTGGAGCCTCCAGCCGCAAGAGACCCAGTACTTC.